This TCR beta chain stems from a study of T cells in Graves' hyperthyroidism and ophthalmopathy. It was considered stable Graves' hyperthyroidism when ophthalmopathy did not progress within 18 months. It was uncontrolled infection, other autoimmune disease, pregnancy or lactation that excluded patients. It was RNA transcripts that yielded the amplified TCR beta CDR3 regions. With the HTBI primer set, the TCR CDR3 went through a first round of RT-PCR. A single record per CDR3 protein comes from TCRdb applying MiXCR to the multiplex PCR reads. Counted here are just over 550,000 distinct CDR3 sequences, 46% occurring once; the ten biggest clones make up about 8.2%. CDR1 and CDR2 (germline): SGHVS, FQNEAQ. The ends lost 6 bases at V and 6 bases at J; junction bases unmatched: 13. This CDR3 is built from 15 residues.

The source is a woman aged 18-35 years with Graves' hyperthyroidism. The V gene is TRBV7-8, the J gene TRBJ1-1; TRBD1 matches 7 bases. Sequenced: peripheral blood or thyroid tissue (not recorded which). The CDR3 loop is CASSFTGVGISEAFF. DNA of the CDR3: TGTGCCAGCAGTTTTACAGGGGTGGGAATTTCTGAAGCTTTCTTT.